This is a list of T cell receptor beta chains from one sample in a study of CD8+ T cells in alopecia areata. Profiled with immunoSEQ multiplex PCR; TCRdb holds only in-frame clones, not every one. Of over 150,000 clones in the sample, less than 70% were seen once. The sequencing used CD8+ T cells sorted from blood, collected at week 24, from a patient treated with tofacitinib. The source is a human donor with alopecia areata. Each CDR3 is given with its conserved first and last residue. D genes are given only for firm matches. Expanded clones are given a class, and other clones once, few, many or no size at all.

clone size,D gene,J gene,V gene,CDR3 DNA,CDR3 protein
-,TRBD1,TRBJ1-2,TRBV27,TGTGCCAGCAGTCTAAGCGGCGGACAGGGGAATGGCTACACCTTC,CASSLSGGQGNGYTF
-,-,TRBJ2-1,TRBV6-1,TGTGCCAGCAGCATGAGCTCCTACAATGAGCAGTTCTTC,CASSMSSYNEQFF
-,TRBD2,TRBJ2-7,TRBV28,TGTGCCAGCGCCCCTCGGGGGGAGGGGGAGCAGTACTTC,CASAPRGEGEQYF
-,-,TRBJ2-3,TRBV4-1,TGCGCCAGCAGCCATCCCCCAAGCGGCGGGGACACAGATACGCAGTATTTT,CASSHPPSGGDTDTQYF
-,TRBD1,TRBJ2-7,TRBV19,TGTGCCAGCGGGGACAGGGGAAGGTACGAGCAGTACTTC,CASGDRGRYEQYF
-,-,TRBJ1-1,TRBV4-3,TGCGCCAGCAGCCAAGATCGGGGAGTGGGCAACACTGAAGCTTTCTTT,CASSQDRGVGNTEAFF
-,-,TRBJ2-7,TRBV7-9,TGTGCCAGCAGCCCCCGACTCCCGGGACACCGCGATCCCTACGAGCAGTACTTC,CASSPRLPGHRDPYEQYF
-,-,TRBJ2-1,TRBV7-2,TGTGCCAGCAGCTTAGCGCTGGGAACCGGCTACAATGAGCAGTTCTTC,CASSLALGTGYNEQFF
-,-,TRBJ1-2,TRBV13,TGTGCCAGCAGCTTAGGAGGGAATGAAGGCTACACCTTC,CASSLGGNEGYTF
-,TRBD1,TRBJ1-1,TRBV11-2,TGTGCCAGCAGTGGACAGGGGAACACTGAAGCTTTCTTT,CASSGQGNTEAFF
-,TRBD2,TRBJ2-3,TRBV6-6,TGTGCCAGCAGTTACTCATCCGGGGGGGCCCCAGATACGCAGTATTTT,CASSYSSGGAPDTQYF
few,-,TRBJ2-1,TRBV27,TGTGCCAGCAGACCAGGAGGGGGGGGCCGGAATGAGCAGTTCTTC,CASRPGGGGRNEQFF
-,-,TRBJ1-5,TRBV5-1,TGCGCCAGCAGCAGGGGGGGCAATCAGCCCCAGCATTTT,CASSRGGNQPQHF
-,TRBD1,TRBJ2-2,TRBV29-1,TGCAGCGTTGAAGGGACAGGGGGAGACGGGGAGCTGTTTTTT,CSVEGTGGDGELFF
-,TRBD1,TRBJ2-7,TRBV9,TGTGCCAGCAGCTCCCGAGGAGTAGGACAGGGGTTCCACGAGCAGTACTTC,CASSSRGVGQGFHEQYF
-,-,TRBJ1-1,TRBV14,TGTGCCAGCAGCCCAGGACTCGGACCTTACTACGACACTGAAGCTTTCTTT,CASSPGLGPYYDTEAFF
few,-,TRBJ2-1,TRBV9,TGTGCCAGCAGCCCGAGACCCATCCATGAGCAGTTCTTC,CASSPRPIHEQFF
-,-,TRBJ1-5,TRBV29-1,TGCAGCGTGACGAATGGGGAAAATCAGCCCCAGCATTTT,CSVTNGENQPQHF
-,TRBD2,TRBJ2-1,TRBV30,TGTGCCTGGAGCCCGGGGGGGCCCGAGCAGTTCTTC,CAWSPGGPEQFF
-,TRBD1,TRBJ1-2,TRBV2,TGTGCCAGCAGGCAAGAACAGGGGGCAGCCTATGGCTACACCTTC,CASRQEQGAAYGYTF
-,-,TRBJ2-7,TRBV4-1,TGCGCCAGCAGCCTCCGGGACGTTGCCTACGAGCAGTACTTC,CASSLRDVAYEQYF
-,-,TRBJ1-2,TRBV29-1,TGCAGCGTTTCCCCTCCCGCAGGGATAGGAGGTGGCTACACCTTC,CSVSPPAGIGGGYTF
few,-,TRBJ2-7,TRBV5-6,TGTGCCAGCAGCTTGACGGGAGCCGAGCAGTACTTC,CASSLTGAEQYF
-,-,TRBJ2-1,TRBV19,TGTGCCACAAGCGGGACAGCCTACAATGAGCAGTTCTTC,CATSGTAYNEQFF
-,-,TRBJ2-7,TRBV29-1,TGCAGCGTTGGGACCACAGGGGGGGGCGAGCAGTACTTC,CSVGTTGGGEQYF
-,-,TRBJ2-3,TRBV7-3,TGTGCCAGCAGCCTCTTAGACAGTCCCGGCACAGATACGCAGTATTTT,CASSLLDSPGTDTQYF
-,-,TRBJ2-7,TRBV27,TGTGCCAGCAGTCCAACGGGCCCGGCCTACGAGCAGTACTTC,CASSPTGPAYEQYF
-,TRBD1,TRBJ2-7,TRBV13,TGTGCCAGCAGCGCCCGGGACAGGGGGTACGAGCAGTACTTC,CASSARDRGYEQYF
-,-,TRBJ2-1,TRBV2,TGTGCCAGCAGCATAAAAAGACCATACAATGAGCAGTTCTTC,CASSIKRPYNEQFF